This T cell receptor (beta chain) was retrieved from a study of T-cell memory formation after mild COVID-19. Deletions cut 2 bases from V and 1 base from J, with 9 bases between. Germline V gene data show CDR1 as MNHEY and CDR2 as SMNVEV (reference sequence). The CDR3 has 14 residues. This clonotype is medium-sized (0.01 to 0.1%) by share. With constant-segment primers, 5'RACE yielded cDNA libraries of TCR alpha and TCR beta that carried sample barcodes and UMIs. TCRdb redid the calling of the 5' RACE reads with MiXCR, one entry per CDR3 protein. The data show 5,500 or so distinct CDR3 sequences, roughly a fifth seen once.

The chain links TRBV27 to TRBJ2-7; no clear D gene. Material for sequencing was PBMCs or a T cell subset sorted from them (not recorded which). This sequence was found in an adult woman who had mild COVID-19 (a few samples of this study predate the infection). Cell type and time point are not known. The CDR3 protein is CASSLISPSYEQYF. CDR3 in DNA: TGTGCCAGCAGTTTAATATCACCTTCCTACGAGCAGTACTTC.